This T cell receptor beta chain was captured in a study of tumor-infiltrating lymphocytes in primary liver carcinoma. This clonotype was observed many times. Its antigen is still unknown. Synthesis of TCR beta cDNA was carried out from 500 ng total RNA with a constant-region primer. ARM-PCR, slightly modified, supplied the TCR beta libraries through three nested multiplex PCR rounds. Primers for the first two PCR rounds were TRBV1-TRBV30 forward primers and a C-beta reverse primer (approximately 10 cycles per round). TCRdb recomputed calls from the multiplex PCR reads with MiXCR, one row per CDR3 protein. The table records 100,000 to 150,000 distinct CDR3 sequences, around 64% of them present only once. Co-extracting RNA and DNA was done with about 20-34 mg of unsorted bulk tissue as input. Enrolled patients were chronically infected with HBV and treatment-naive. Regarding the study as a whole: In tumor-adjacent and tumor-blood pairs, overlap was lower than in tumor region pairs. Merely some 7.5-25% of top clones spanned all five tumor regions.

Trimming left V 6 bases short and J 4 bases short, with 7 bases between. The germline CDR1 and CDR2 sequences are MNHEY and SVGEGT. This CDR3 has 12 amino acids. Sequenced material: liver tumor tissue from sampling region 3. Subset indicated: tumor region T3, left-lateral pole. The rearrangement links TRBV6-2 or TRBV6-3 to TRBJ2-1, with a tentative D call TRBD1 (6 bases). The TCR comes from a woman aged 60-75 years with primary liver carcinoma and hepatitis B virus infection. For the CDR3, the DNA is TGTGCCAGCAGCCAGGGGTACAATGAGCAGTTCTTC. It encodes CASSQGYNEQFF.